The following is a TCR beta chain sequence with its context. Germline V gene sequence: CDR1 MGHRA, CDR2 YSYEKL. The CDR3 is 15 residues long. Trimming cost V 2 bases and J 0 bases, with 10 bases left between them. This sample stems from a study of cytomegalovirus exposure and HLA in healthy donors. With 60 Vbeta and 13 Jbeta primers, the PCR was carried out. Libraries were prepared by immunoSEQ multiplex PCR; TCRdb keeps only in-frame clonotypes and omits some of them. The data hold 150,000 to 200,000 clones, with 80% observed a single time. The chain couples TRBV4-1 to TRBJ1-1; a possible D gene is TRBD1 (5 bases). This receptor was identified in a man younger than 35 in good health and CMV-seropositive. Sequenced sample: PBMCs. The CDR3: CASSQIDSMNTEAFF. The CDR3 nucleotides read TGCGCCAGCAGCCAAATAGACAGCATGAACACTGAAGCTTTCTTT.